This is a list of T cell receptor beta chains from one sample in a study of cytomegalovirus exposure and HLA in healthy donors. The protocol was immunoSEQ multiplex PCR, while the TCRdb copy is restricted to in-frame clones and leaves out a portion. This table has under 55,000 clones, approximately 73% appearing once. The sequencing input was PBMCs. The receptor set was obtained from a man aged 18 to 30 in good health and CMV-seronegative. The CDR3 runs from the conserved cysteine through the conserved F or W. D genes are given only for firm matches. Part of the rows lack a size; the others show once, few, many or a class for expanded clones.

>13|TRBV10-3|NA|TRBD1|TRBJ1-2
TGTGCCATCACCAAACAGGGGGACTATGGCTACACCTTC
CAITKQGDYGYTF
>13|TRBV9|NA|TRBD1|TRBJ1-4
TGTGCCAGCAGCGATCGGGACAGAGAAAAACTGTTTTTT
CASSDRDREKLFF
>15|TRBV6-6|NA|NA|TRBJ1-4
TGTGCCAGCAGTCGCCGGACAGAAGCCACTGAAAAACTGTTTTTT
CASSRRTEATEKLFF
>14|TRBV27|NA|TRBD2|TRBJ2-7
TGTGCCAGCACTAGCGGGAGGCCTCTCTACGAGCAGTACTTC
CASTSGRPLYEQYF
>14|TRBV13|NA|TRBD1|TRBJ2-7
TGTGCCAGCAGAGGGACAGGGGGCTCCTACGAGCAGTACTTC
CASRGTGGSYEQYF
>13|TRBV28|once|NA|TRBJ1-5
TGTGCCGTTCGAGGGAAGAGCAATCAGCCCCAGCATTTT
CAVRGKSNQPQHF
>16|TRBV7-9|once|NA|TRBJ1-4
TGTGCCAGCAGCCCGCCTTCGGGGGGCCCGGCGGAAAAACTGTTTTTT
CASSPPSGGPAEKLFF
>14|TRBV7-7|few|NA|TRBJ2-2
TGTGCCAGCAGCTTAGAATCAGTCACCGGGGAGCTGTTTTTT
CASSLESVTGELFF
>15|TRBV7-8|NA|TRBD2|TRBJ2-3
TGTGCCAGCAGCTTCCAAAGCGGGAGGGTGGATACGCAGTATTTT
CASSFQSGRVDTQYF
>14|TRBV19|NA|NA|TRBJ1-5
TGTGCCAGTAGTCTACAGCCTAGCAATCAGCCCCAGCATTTT
CASSLQPSNQPQHF
>13|TRBV6-5|NA|NA|TRBJ1-1
TGTGCCAGCAGTCTTGGAGGGAACACTGAAGCTTTCTTT
CASSLGGNTEAFF
>15|TRBV7-9|few|NA|TRBJ1-1
TGTGCCAGCAGCCCCGGGGGGGGGCCGGACACTGAAGCTTTCTTT
CASSPGGGPDTEAFF
>14|TRBV2|NA|NA|TRBJ1-4
TGTGCCAGCAGTGACAGGGCCCGTAATGAAAAACTGTTTTTT
CASSDRARNEKLFF
>16|TRBV14|NA|NA|TRBJ2-1
TGTGCCAGCAGCCAAGATTCCAGGGTCTTTGGCAATGAGCAGTTCTTC
CASSQDSRVFGNEQFF
>13|TRBV30|once|NA|TRBJ2-3
TGTGCCTGGAGCGCCACTAGCACAGATACGCAGTATTTT
CAWSATSTDTQYF
>16|TRBV7-9|NA|NA|TRBJ1-2
TGTGCCAGCAGCTCCCTTGAGACTCAGGGGACCGGGGGCTACACCTTC
CASSSLETQGTGGYTF
>13|TRBV4-3|NA|TRBD1|TRBJ1-2
TGCGCCAGCAGCCAGCAGGGGGCACCTGGCTACACCTTC
CASSQQGAPGYTF
>13|TRBV29-1|once|NA|TRBJ1-1
TGCAGCGTCATGACAGGAGGAGACACTGAAGCTTTCTTT
CSVMTGGDTEAFF
>14|TRBV10-3|few|TRBD1|TRBJ2-7
TGTGCCATCAGTTCCGGGACAGCCTCCTACGAGCAGTACTTC
CAISSGTASYEQYF
>14|TRBV11-3|NA|NA|TRBJ1-1
TGTGCCAGCAGCTTAGCGGGTGAGAACACTGAAGCTTTCTTT
CASSLAGENTEAFF
>12|TRBV30|NA|TRBD1|TRBJ1-1
TGTGCCGTGGACAGGGTGGGGACTGAAGCTTTCTTT
CAVDRVGTEAFF
>14|TRBV5-4|NA|NA|TRBJ1-6
TGTGCCAGCAGCCCACGACAGGAGAATTCACCCCTCCACTTT
CASSPRQENSPLHF
>15|TRBV27|NA|TRBD2|TRBJ2-7
TGTGCCAGCAGCCGCTATGCGGGAGGGGCGTTCGAGCAGTACTTC
CASSRYAGGAFEQYF
>15|TRBV7-9|NA|TRBD2|TRBJ2-3
TGTGCCAGCAGCGCCACTAGCGGGAGTGCAGATACGCAGTATTTT
CASSATSGSADTQYF
>13|TRBV7-2|NA|NA|TRBJ2-1
TGTGCCAGCAGCTGGACTATACGGAATGAGCAGTTCTTC
CASSWTIRNEQFF
>12|TRBV7-9|NA|NA|TRBJ1-3
TGTGCCAGCAGCTTCGGGGGAAACACCATATATTTT
CASSFGGNTIYF
>13|TRBV18|NA|TRBD2|TRBJ2-7
TGTGCCAGCTCCACTAGCGGGACCTACGAGCAGTACTTC
CASSTSGTYEQYF
>15|TRBV5-1|NA|TRBD2|TRBJ2-1
TGCGCCAGCAGCCCGGGGACTAGCTATAGCCATGAGCAGTTCTTC
CASSPGTSYSHEQFF
>11|TRBV2|NA|NA|TRBJ2-7
TGTGCCAGCAGTAAAGTATACGAGCAGTACTTC
CASSKVYEQYF
>14|TRBV10-1|NA|NA|TRBJ2-1
TGCGCCAGCAGTACAGGGTCCCCTTCGGGTGGGCAGTTCTTC
CASSTGSPSGGQFF
>14|TRBV18|NA|TRBD2|TRBJ2-5
TGTGCCAGCTCACCGATGGGGGGGAAAGAGACCCAGTACTTC
CASSPMGGKETQYF
>14|TRBV25-1|NA|TRBD2|TRBJ2-5
TGTGCCAGCCGAGCGGGAGTGGAACAAGAGACCCAGTACTTC
CASRAGVEQETQYF
>14|TRBV6-6|NA|TRBD1|TRBJ2-7
TGTGCCAGCAGGTTTGGGACAGGGCGGTACGAGCAGTACTTC
CASRFGTGRYEQYF
>15|TRBV7-2|NA|TRBD1|TRBJ1-1
TGTGCCAGCAGCCCTTGGACAGGGAGGAACACTGAAGCTTTCTTT
CASSPWTGRNTEAFF
>12|TRBV15|few|TRBD1|TRBJ2-7
TGTGCCACCAGCGGACAGGGATACGAGCAGTACTTC
CATSGQGYEQYF
>16|TRBV30|NA|NA|TRBJ2-5
TGTGCCTGGAGTGTACGGGGGAGGTCGATGTTAGAGACCCAGTACTTC
CAWSVRGRSMLETQYF
>18|TRBV21-1|NA|NA|TRBJ2-7
TGTGCCAGCAGCAAAGCAAGGACTAGCGGCCGAGCCCCCTACGAGCAGTACTTC
CASSKARTSGRAPYEQYF
>18|TRBV4-2|NA|TRBD2|TRBJ2-7
TGTGCCAGCAGCCAAGATCTGGGCGTAAGCGGGAGCCCCTACGAGCAGTACTTC
CASSQDLGVSGSPYEQYF
>14|TRBV11-2|NA|NA|TRBJ1-5
TGTGCCAGCAGCTTAGGAGCCAGCAATCAGCCCCAGCATTTT
CASSLGASNQPQHF
>15|TRBV2|NA|NA|TRBJ1-5
TGTGCCAGCAGCGGGTGGGTCGATAGCAATCAGCCCCAGCATTTT
CASSGWVDSNQPQHF
>14|TRBV15|NA|NA|TRBJ2-3
TGTGCCACCAGCAGAGATATCGAGACAGATACGCAGTATTTT
CATSRDIETDTQYF
>16|TRBV9|NA|TRBD1|TRBJ2-3
TGTGCCAGCAGCGTACGGGGACAGGGCGGCACAGATACGCAGTATTTT
CASSVRGQGGTDTQYF
>14|TRBV4-1|NA|NA|TRBJ1-4
TGCGCCAGCAGCCAAGAGTACAGCGGTGAAAAACTGTTTTTT
CASSQEYSGEKLFF
>16|TRBV15|medium-sized|TRBD1|TRBJ1-4
TGTGCCACCAGCGGAACGACAGGGCCGAGAGATGAAAAACTGTTTTTT
CATSGTTGPRDEKLFF
>13|TRBV29-1|once|NA|TRBJ1-5
TGCAGCGTTGAACAAGGCCGAGGCCAGCCCCAGCATTTT
CSVEQGRGQPQHF
>17|TRBV30|NA|TRBD2|TRBJ2-2
TGTGCCTGGAAGAGGACTAGCGGGAGAATAAACACCGGGGAGCTGTTTTTT
CAWKRTSGRINTGELFF
>15|TRBV14|NA|TRBD2|TRBJ2-1
TGTGCCAGCAGCCGACCGGGAGGCTTCTACAATGAGCAGTTCTTC
CASSRPGGFYNEQFF
>13|TRBV6-1|few|NA|TRBJ1-1
TGTGCCAGCAGCCGGACGGGGGGAACTGAAGCTTTCTTT
CASSRTGGTEAFF
>15|TRBV11-2|NA|TRBD2|TRBJ2-7
TGTGCCAGCAGCTTAGACAGCGGGATTAGCTACGAGCAGTACTTC
CASSLDSGISYEQYF
>16|TRBV6-5|NA|TRBD2|TRBJ2-7
TGTGCCAGCAGTTACTCCGGACTAGCCGGCTCCTACGAGCAGTACTTC
CASSYSGLAGSYEQYF
>13|TRBV6-1|NA|NA|TRBJ1-5
TGTGCCACGGCCCCTGGGCAGAATCAGCCCCAGCATTTT
CATAPGQNQPQHF